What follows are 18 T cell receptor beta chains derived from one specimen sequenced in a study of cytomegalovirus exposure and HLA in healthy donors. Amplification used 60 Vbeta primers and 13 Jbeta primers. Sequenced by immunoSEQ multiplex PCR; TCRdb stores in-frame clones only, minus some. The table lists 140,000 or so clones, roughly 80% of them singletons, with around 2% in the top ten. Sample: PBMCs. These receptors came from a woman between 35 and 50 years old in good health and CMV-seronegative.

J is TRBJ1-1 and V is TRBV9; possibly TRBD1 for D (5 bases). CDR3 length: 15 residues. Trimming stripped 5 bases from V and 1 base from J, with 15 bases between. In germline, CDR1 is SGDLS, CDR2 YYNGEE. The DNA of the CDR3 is TGTGCCAGCAGGGGACTTGGGGCGGGGAACACTGAAGCTTTCTTT. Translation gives CASRGLGAGNTEAFF.

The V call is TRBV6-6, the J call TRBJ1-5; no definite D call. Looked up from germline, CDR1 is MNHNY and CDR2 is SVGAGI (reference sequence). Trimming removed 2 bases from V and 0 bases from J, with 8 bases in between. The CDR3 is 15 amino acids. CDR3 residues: CASSYGRHSNQPQHF. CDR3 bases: TGTGCCAGCAGTTACGGCAGACATAGCAATCAGCCCCAGCATTTT.

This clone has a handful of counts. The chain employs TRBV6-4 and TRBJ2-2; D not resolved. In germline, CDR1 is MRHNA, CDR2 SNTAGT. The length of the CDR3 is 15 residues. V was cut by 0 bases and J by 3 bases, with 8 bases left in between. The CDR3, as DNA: TGTGCCAGCAGTGACTCGAGTTCGTACACCGGGGAGCTGTTTTTT. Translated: CASSDSSSYTGELFF.

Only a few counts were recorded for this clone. The CDR3 DNA follows: TGTGCCCGGACAGAAACCATGAACACTGAAGCTTTCTTT. It codes for CARTETMNTEAFF. The V and J genes are TRBV2 and TRBJ1-1; D is perhaps TRBD1 (6 bases). The ends were cut back, 11 bases at V and 0 bases at J, with 13 bases in the middle. CDR1 and CDR2 from the germline V gene are SNHLY and FYNNEI. CDR3 size: 13 residues.

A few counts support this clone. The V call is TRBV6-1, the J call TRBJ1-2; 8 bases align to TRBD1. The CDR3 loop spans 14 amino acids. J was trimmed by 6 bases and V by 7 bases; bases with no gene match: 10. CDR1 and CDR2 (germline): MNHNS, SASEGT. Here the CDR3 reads CASILTQGADGYTF. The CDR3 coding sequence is TGTGCCAGCATTCTCACCCAGGGGGCTGATGGCTACACCTTC.

The CDR3 reads CASSLEGAAHRQYF. The CDR3 DNA follows: TGCGCCAGCAGCTTGGAGGGGGCAGCGCATCGCCAGTACTTC. The chain joins TRBV5-1 to TRBJ2-7; TRBD1 aligns across 7 bases. The ends lost 0 bases at V and 10 bases at J; junction bases unmatched: 10. The CDR3 has 14 residues. Germline V gene data show CDR1 as SGHRS and CDR2 as YFSETQ.

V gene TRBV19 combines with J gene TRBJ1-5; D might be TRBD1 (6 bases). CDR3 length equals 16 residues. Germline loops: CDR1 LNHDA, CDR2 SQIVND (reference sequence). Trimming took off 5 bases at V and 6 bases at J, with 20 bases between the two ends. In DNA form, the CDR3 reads TGTGCCAGTAGTTGGGCAGGGGCGGAAGGAATTCAGCCCCAGCATTTT. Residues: CASSWAGAEGIQPQHF.

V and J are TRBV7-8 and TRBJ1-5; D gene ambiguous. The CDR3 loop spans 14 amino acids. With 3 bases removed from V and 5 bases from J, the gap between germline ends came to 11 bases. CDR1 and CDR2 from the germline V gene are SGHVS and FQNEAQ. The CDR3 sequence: CASSLGREDQPQHF. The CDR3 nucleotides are TGTGCCAGCAGCTTGGGTAGGGAGGATCAGCCCCAGCATTTT.

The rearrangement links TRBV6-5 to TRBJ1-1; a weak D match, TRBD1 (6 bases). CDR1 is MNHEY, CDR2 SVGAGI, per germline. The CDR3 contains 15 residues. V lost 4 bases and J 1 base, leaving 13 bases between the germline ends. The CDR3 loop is CASSLRGLANTEAFF. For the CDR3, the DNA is TGTGCCAGCAGTTTGCGGGGGCTGGCGAACACTGAAGCTTTCTTT.

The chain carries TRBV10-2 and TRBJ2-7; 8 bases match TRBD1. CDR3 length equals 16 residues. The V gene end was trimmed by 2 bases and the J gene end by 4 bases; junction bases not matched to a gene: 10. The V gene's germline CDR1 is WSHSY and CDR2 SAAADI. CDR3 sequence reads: CASSEQSTGGQYEQYF. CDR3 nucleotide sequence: TGCGCCAGCAGTGAGCAGTCCACAGGGGGGCAATACGAGCAGTACTTC.

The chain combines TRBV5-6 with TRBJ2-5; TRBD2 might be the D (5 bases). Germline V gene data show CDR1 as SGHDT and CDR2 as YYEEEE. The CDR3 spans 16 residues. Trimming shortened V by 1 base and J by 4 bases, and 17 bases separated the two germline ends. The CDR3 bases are TGTGCCAGCAGCTTGTATACGCGCTCAGAGGGAGAGACCCAGTACTTC. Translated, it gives CASSLYTRSEGETQYF.

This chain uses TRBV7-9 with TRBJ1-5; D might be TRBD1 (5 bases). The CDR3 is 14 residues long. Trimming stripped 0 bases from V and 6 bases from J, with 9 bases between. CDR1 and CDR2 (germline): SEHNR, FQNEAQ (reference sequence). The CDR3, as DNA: TGTGCCAGCAGCTTAGCTCAGGGAGGTCAGCCCCAGCATTTT. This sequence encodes CASSLAQGGQPQHF.

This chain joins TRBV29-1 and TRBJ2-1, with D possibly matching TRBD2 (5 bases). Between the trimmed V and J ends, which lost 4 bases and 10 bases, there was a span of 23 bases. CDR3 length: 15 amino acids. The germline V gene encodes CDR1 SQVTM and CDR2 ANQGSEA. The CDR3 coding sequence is TGCAGCGTTGGAGGGCAGGTTAAAACTAGTAGGGAGCAGTTCTTC. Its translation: CSVGGQVKTSREQFF.

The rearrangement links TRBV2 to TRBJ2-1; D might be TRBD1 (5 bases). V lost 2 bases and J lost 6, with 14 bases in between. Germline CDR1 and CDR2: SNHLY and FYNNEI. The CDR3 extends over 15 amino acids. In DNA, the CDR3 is TGTGCCAGCAGTGAACAGGGAATTTATAGCAATGAGCAGTTCTTC. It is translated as CASSEQGIYSNEQFF.

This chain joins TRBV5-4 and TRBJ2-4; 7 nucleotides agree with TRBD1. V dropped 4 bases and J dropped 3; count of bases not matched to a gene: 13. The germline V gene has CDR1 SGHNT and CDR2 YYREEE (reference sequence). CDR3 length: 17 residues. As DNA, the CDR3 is TGTGCCAGCAGCCCGTCCAAGGGGGCGTGGGACAAAAACATTCAGTACTTC. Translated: CASSPSKGAWDKNIQYF.

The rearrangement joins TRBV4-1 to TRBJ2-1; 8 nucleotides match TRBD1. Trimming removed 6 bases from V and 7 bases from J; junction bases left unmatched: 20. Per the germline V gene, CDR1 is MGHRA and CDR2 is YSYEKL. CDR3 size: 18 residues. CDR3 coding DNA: TGCGCCAGCAGTTCGAAGTCCGAAGTGCCAGGGGGCGGGAATGAGCAGTTCTTC. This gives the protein CASSSKSEVPGGGNEQFF.

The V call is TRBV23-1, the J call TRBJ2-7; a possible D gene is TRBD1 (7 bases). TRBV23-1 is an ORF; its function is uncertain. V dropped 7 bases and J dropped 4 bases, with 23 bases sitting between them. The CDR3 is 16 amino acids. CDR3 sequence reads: CASIRDRKGGGYEQYF. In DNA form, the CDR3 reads TGCGCCAGCATCCGGGACAGAAAAGGAGGAGGGTACGAGCAGTACTTC.

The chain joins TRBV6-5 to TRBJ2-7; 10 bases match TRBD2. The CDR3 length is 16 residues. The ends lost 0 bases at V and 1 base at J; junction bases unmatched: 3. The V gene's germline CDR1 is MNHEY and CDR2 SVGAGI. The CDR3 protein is CASSYSASGGSYEQYF. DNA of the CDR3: TGTGCCAGCAGTTACTCGGCTAGCGGGGGTTCCTACGAGCAGTACTTC.